What follows are 30 T cell receptor beta chains derived from one specimen sequenced in a study of Graves' ophthalmopathy and Graves' hyperthyroidism. Amplification targeted the TCR beta CDR3 regions, with RNA transcripts as the source material. First-round RT-PCR used HTBI primers; second-round multiplex PCR followed. In TCRdb, the multiplex PCR reads were re-called with MiXCR into one record per CDR3 protein. Of about half a million distinct CDR3 sequences in the sample, under 15% were seen once. The specimen sequenced was blood. These receptors all come from a woman aged 30 to 39 with Graves' ophthalmopathy.

This clonotype was detected ten times or more. The V call is TRBV20-1, the J call TRBJ1-2; D gene uncertain. The germline gives CDR1 DFQATT, CDR2 SNEGSKA (reference sequence). CDR3 length equals 12 residues. V lost 7 bases, J lost 7 bases, and 16 bases lay in between. CDR3 sequence reads: CSGLWIVRGYTF. DNA for the CDR3: TGCAGTGGGCTATGGATTGTACGTGGCTACACCTTC.

This chain connects TRBV29-1 to TRBJ2-2; possible D gene TRBD1, 7 bases. Deletions cut 8 bases from V and 4 bases from J, with 14 bases between. This CDR3 comprises 13 residues. The germline CDR1 and CDR2 sequences are SQVTM and ANQGSEA. CDR3 coding DNA: TGCAGCTGGGGGGACAGAGGCACCGGGGAGCTGTTTTTT. It codes for CSWGDRGTGELFF.

This clonotype was seen at least ten times. V usage is TRBV11-2 and J usage is TRBJ2-5; 13 bases align to TRBD2. V shed 4 bases, J shed 4 bases, and the junction held 6 bases outside the gene matches. Per germline, CDR1 SGHAT and CDR2 FQNNGV. This CDR3 contains 16 residues. For the CDR3, the DNA is TGTGCCAGCAGCTCCAGGAGGACTAGCGGGAGAGAGACCCAGTACTTC. It yields the protein CASSSRRTSGRETQYF. Looking up the rest from reference TRBV11-2 and TRBJ2-5 gives the full variable domain: EAGVAQSPRYKIIEKRQSVAFWCNPISGHATLYWYQQILGQGPKLLIQFQNNGVVDDSQLPKDRFSAERLKGVDSTLKIQPAKLEDSAVYLCASSSRRTSGRETQYFGPGTRLLVL.

This clonotype was detected only a few times. The V gene is TRBV5-1, the J gene TRBJ2-7, with D possibly matching TRBD1 (5 bases). CDR1 and CDR2 from the germline V gene are SGHRS and YFSETQ. The V end lost 0 bases, the J end lost 2 bases, and 12 bases lay between the germline ends. The CDR3 spans 15 residues. CDR3 sequence reads: CASSLVKGFTYEQYF. Here the CDR3 DNA reads TGCGCCAGCAGCTTGGTGAAGGGGTTCACCTACGAGCAGTACTTC.

This clonotype was detected ten times or more. The genes are TRBV3-1 and TRBJ2-7; 11 bases are a match to TRBD1. Germline CDR1 reads LGHDT; CDR2 reads YNNKEL (reference sequence). The length of the CDR3 is 14 residues. V lost 1 base to trimming and J lost 6 bases; unmatched junction nucleotides: 2. The DNA for the CDR3 is TGTGCCAGCAGCCAAGGGACAGGGGGCTCCGAGCAGTACTTC. Translating gives CASSQGTGGSEQYF.

V gene TRBV7-9 combines with J gene TRBJ2-3; TRBD1 aligns across 9 bases. Germline CDR1 and CDR2: SEHNR and FQNEAQ (reference sequence). The CDR3 is made up of 14 amino acids. Trimming cost V 4 bases and J 9 bases; bases outside gene matches: 8. The CDR3 nucleotides are TGTGCCAGCAGCTCGGGACAGGGCGCGTACACGCAGTATTTT. Its protein is CASSSGQGAYTQYF.

Only a few counts were recorded for this clonotype. The CDR3 DNA follows: TGTGCCTGGAGTGTACGGCTAGAAAACATTCAGTACTTC. As protein: CAWSVRLENIQYF. The chain couples TRBV30 to TRBJ2-4; D is ambiguous. The CDR3 is 13 amino acids. The ends were cut back, 0 bases at V and 5 bases at J, with 8 bases in the middle. CDR1 and CDR2 (germline): GTSNPN, SVGIG (reference sequence).

The chain couples TRBV30 to TRBJ1-1, with D possibly TRBD1 on 6 matching bases. Trimming left V 2 bases short and J 6 bases short, with 19 bases between. The germline V gene has CDR1 GTSNPN and CDR2 SVGIG (reference sequence). There are 15 residues in the CDR3. The CDR3 DNA reads as TGTGCCTGGAGTCGGGGGGGGCGGGTCGACTCTGAAGCTTTCTTT. Translation gives CAWSRGGRVDSEAFF. Drawing the rest from reference TRBV30 and TRBJ1-1, the complete variable domain is SQTIHQWPATLVQPVGSPLSLECTVEGTSNPNLYWYRQAAGRGLQLLFYSVGIGQISSEVPQNLSASRPQDRQFILSSKKLLLSDSGFYLCAWSRGGRVDSEAFFGQGTRLTVV.

This rearrangement joins TRBV28 to TRBJ1-2, with 7 bases fitting TRBD1. The CDR3 has 16 amino acids. Per germline, CDR1 MDHEN and CDR2 SYDVKM. Trimming removed 6 bases from V and 0 bases from J; junction bases left unmatched: 10. The CDR3 DNA reads as TGTGCCAGCAGCTCGAGGGACAGCCTTACTAACTATGGCTACACCTTC. Protein: CASSSRDSLTNYGYTF.

There are many counts of this clonotype. The chain joins TRBV6-1 to TRBJ2-7; 8 bases are a match to TRBD1. Trimming took 6 bases from V and 1 from J; bases not matched to a gene: 8. The CDR3 contains 15 residues. Germline V gives CDR1 MNHNS, CDR2 SASEGT. CDR3 region: CASREGTGVSYEQYF. In DNA, the CDR3 is TGTGCCAGCAGAGAGGGGACAGGAGTTTCCTACGAGCAGTACTTC.

This clonotype was recorded many times. This chain joins TRBV10-3 and TRBJ1-1; 8 nucleotides align to TRBD1. Germline values: CDR1 ENHRY, CDR2 SYGVKD. CDR3 length: 15 amino acids. The J segment lost 3 bases and the V segment lost 4 bases, leaving 7 bases of the junction unmatched. The CDR3 region has the DNA TGTGCCATCAGTGGGGGTCGGACAGGGCACACTGAAGCTTTCTTT. It encodes CAISGGRTGHTEAFF.

Details on this clonotype: This may come from a read error, since a much larger clone is one base off. V gene TRBV4-2 combines with J gene TRBJ2-5; TRBD1 might be the D (6 bases). The CDR3 runs 15 residues. Per the germline V gene, CDR1 is LGHNA and CDR2 is YNFKEQ. CDR3 in DNA: TGTGCCAGCAGCCAAGGGGAGATGGGACAAGAGACCAAGTACTTC. It codes for CASSQGEMGQETKYF.

This clonotype has at least ten counts. The chain recombines TRBV30 with TRBJ2-5, with 13 bases lining up with TRBD2. The CDR3 is 15 residues long. Germline assignment: CDR1 GTSNPN and CDR2 SVGIG (reference sequence). Trimming removed 0 bases from V and 4 bases from J; junction bases left unmatched: 2. As DNA, the CDR3 is TGTGCCTGGAGTGTACGACTAGCGGGAGGAGAGACCCAGTACTTC. This codes for CAWSVRLAGGETQYF.

This clonotype has more than one count but fewer than ten. The gene calls are TRBV2 and TRBJ2-7; D remains unclear. V was pared by 5 bases and J by 5 bases, with 28 bases between. Germline CDR1 and CDR2: SNHLY and FYNNEI. The CDR3 has 18 residues. CDR3 DNA: TGTGCCAGCAGTCTTATCACAGCTCTACCGTTCTCACGGAACGAGCAGTACTTC. Protein: CASSLITALPFSRNEQYF.

At least ten counts were recorded for this clonotype. The rearrangement joins TRBV7-3 to TRBJ2-2; D gene unclear. With 6 bases removed from V and 1 base from J, the gap between germline ends came to 12 bases. The CDR3 covers 15 residues. Germline loops: CDR1 SGHTA, CDR2 FQGTGA. The chain's CDR3 is CASSEPSRNTGELFF. Written as DNA, the CDR3 is TGTGCCAGCAGTGAACCTTCGAGGAACACCGGGGAGCTGTTTTTT.

This clonotype was counted many times. This chain's CDR3 is CASSHTQGIGTEAFF. DNA of the CDR3: TGTGCCAGCAGTCATACTCAGGGGATTGGCACTGAAGCTTTCTTT. V usage is TRBV28 and J usage is TRBJ1-1; D is possibly TRBD1 (6 bases). There are 15 residues in the CDR3. Trimming shortened V by 5 bases and J by 4 bases, and 17 bases separated the two germline ends. The V gene's germline CDR1 is MDHEN and CDR2 SYDVKM.

This chain joins TRBV6-1 and TRBJ2-4, with D possibly matching TRBD1 (5 bases). CDR3 length equals 15 residues. V shed 8 bases and J shed 3 bases, with 17 bases lying between them. Germline CDR1 MNHNS, CDR2 SASEGT. The CDR3 bases are TGTGCCAGCGCGGTCCAGGGTTTGGACAAAAACATTCAGTACTTC. Protein: CASAVQGLDKNIQYF.

The sample holds many counts of this clonotype. The chain couples TRBV9 to TRBJ2-2, with TRBD2 matching over 9 bases. CDR3 length equals 16 residues. The trim removed 3 bases at V and 2 bases at J, leaving 5 bases unmatched. CDR1 is SGDLS and CDR2 is YYNGEE in the germline V gene. The DNA for the CDR3 is TGTGCCAGCAGCGGCCCTAGCGGGAAAAACACCGGGGAGCTGTTTTTT. It encodes CASSGPSGKNTGELFF.

This clonotype was counted ten times or more. The V gene is TRBV7-3, the J gene TRBJ2-7, with a tentative D call TRBD2 (5 bases). Germline CDR1 is SGHTA and CDR2 is FQGTGA. The CDR3 spans 15 residues. Between the trimmed V and J ends, which lost 1 base and 4 bases, there was a span of 14 bases. This CDR3 reads CASSLRPAADYEQYF. The CDR3 nucleotides are TGTGCCAGCAGCTTAAGGCCAGCAGCGGATTACGAGCAGTACTTC.

This clonotype was observed a few times. The rearrangement uses TRBV12-3 or TRBV12-4 and TRBJ2-2; TRBD2 matches 10 bases. The CDR3 contains 15 residues. Germline trimming cut 7 bases from V and 7 bases from J; bases unmatched to any gene: 9. The CDR3 DNA follows: TGTGCCAGCAAAACGGGAAGCGGGAGGGGCGGGGAGCTGTTTTTT. Protein sequence: CASKTGSGRGGELFF.

This clonotype was found many times. The chain uses TRBV13 and TRBJ2-7; the D call may be TRBD1 or TRBD2 (5 bases each). The germline CDR1 and CDR2 sequences are PRHDT and FYEKMQ (reference sequence). The CDR3 has 16 residues. V was clipped by 4 bases and J by 2 bases, with 18 bases between them. CDR3 nucleotide sequence: TGTGCCAGCAGCTACCCGGGGCCCAACCTCCCCTACGAGCAGTACTTC. Amino acid sequence: CASSYPGPNLPYEQYF.

This clonotype was observed many times. The chain recombines TRBV6-5 with TRBJ2-7; 10 bases align to TRBD2. Germline-derived CDR1 and CDR2 are MNHEY and SVGAGI. CDR3 length equals 17 residues. Trimming cost V 0 bases and J 7 bases; bases outside gene matches: 12. The CDR3 DNA sequence: TGTGCCAGCAGTTACTCATTCGTCGGGACTAGCGCCCGAGAGCAGTACTTC. This sequence encodes CASSYSFVGTSAREQYF.

This clonotype was detected ten times or more. The chain joins TRBV12-3 or TRBV12-4 to TRBJ2-7; TRBD2 is a possible D gene (6 bases). V dropped 6 bases and J dropped 0 bases, with 9 bases sitting between them. The CDR3 consists of 13 residues. The CDR3 protein is CASSRLVSYEQYF. The CDR3, as DNA: TGTGCCAGCAGCCGACTAGTCTCCTACGAGCAGTACTTC.

This chain uses TRBV6-1 with TRBJ2-7; maybe TRBD1 (6 bases). Per the germline V gene, CDR1 is MNHNS and CDR2 is SASEGT. V lost 3 bases and J 3 bases, leaving 18 bases between the germline ends. CDR3 length equals 16 residues. CDR3 sequence reads: CASSERSARDNYEQYF. CDR3 DNA sequence: TGTGCCAGCAGTGAGCGAAGCGCCCGGGACAACTACGAGCAGTACTTC.

Concerning this clonotype: This may be a read error, as it is one base from a much larger clone. The chain uses TRBV7-8 and TRBJ1-1; TRBD1 aligns across 8 bases. Germline values: CDR1 SGHVS, CDR2 FQNEAQ. This CDR3 comprises 16 residues. The CDR3 loop is CASSLGTGKTNTETFF. The CDR3 DNA follows: TGTGCCAGCAGCTTAGGGACAGGGAAAACGAACACTGAAACTTTCTTT.

This clonotype was observed many times. The rearrangement joins TRBV28 to TRBJ2-5; weak D call: TRBD1 (5 bases). CDR1 and CDR2 from the germline V gene are MDHEN and SYDVKM. Trimming took 6 bases from V and 0 from J, leaving 14 bases between them. The CDR3 is made up of 15 amino acids. CDR3 sequence (DNA): TGTGCCAGCAGATCTAGACAGTCCTACCAAGAGACCCAGTACTTC. It specifies CASRSRQSYQETQYF.

This clonotype was found many times. The chain carries TRBV11-2 and TRBJ1-1; D not resolved. V gave up 5 bases and J gave up 4 bases, with 11 bases separating them. CDR3 length: 13 amino acids. The V gene's germline CDR1 is SGHAT and CDR2 FQNNGV. The CDR3 loop reads CASSPLRTTEAFF. CDR3 sequence (DNA): TGTGCCAGCAGCCCCCTTAGGACCACTGAAGCTTTCTTT.

The chain links TRBV7-2 to TRBJ1-2, with TRBD1 matching over 7 bases. V lost 4 bases to trimming and J lost 10 bases; unmatched junction nucleotides: 9. This CDR3 is 13 amino acids long. Per germline, CDR1 SGHTA and CDR2 FQGNSA. CDR3 residues: CASSSGNRGDYTF. CDR3 nucleotide sequence: TGTGCCAGCAGCTCAGGGAACAGGGGAGACTACACCTTC.

This clonotype was picked up many times. The rearrangement links TRBV6-1 to TRBJ1-1; no reliable D call. This CDR3 spans 15 amino acids. Germline V gene data show CDR1 as MNHNS and CDR2 as SASEGT. With 5 bases removed from V and 5 bases from J, the gap between germline ends came to 18 bases. Here the CDR3 DNA reads TGTGCCAGCAGTAGTACCCAGGCCGGGTGGACTGAAGCTTTCTTT. Translation: CASSSTQAGWTEAFF.

In its sample, this clonotype was seen many times. The chain combines TRBV6-5 with TRBJ1-2; possible D gene TRBD1, 6 bases. This CDR3 is built from 14 residues. V was clipped by 5 bases and J by 5 bases, with 15 bases between them. Germline-derived CDR1 and CDR2 are MNHEY and SVGAGI. The CDR3: CASSPSQGRYGYTF. CDR3 in DNA: TGTGCCAGCAGTCCCTCGCAGGGGAGATATGGCTACACCTTC.